Listed below are T cell receptor beta chains from one sample, sequenced in a study of T-cell memory formation after mild COVID-19. TCRdb fed the 5' RACE reads into MiXCR, producing one record per CDR3 protein. This sample carries about 170,000 distinct CDR3 sequences, 13% of them seen once, and the ten largest clones take about 3.6%. Material for sequencing was PBMCs or a T cell subset sorted from them (not recorded which). The receptors were sampled from a man between 18 and 35 years old who had mild COVID-19 (a few samples of this study predate the infection). Cell type and time point are not known. The CDR3 runs from the conserved cysteine through the conserved F or W. A D gene is named only where the DNA matches it firmly. Clone size is shown for a subset of rows, as once, few, many or a class of expanded clone.

V gene	clone size	J gene	D gene	CDR3 DNA	CDR3 protein
TRBV16	few	TRBJ1-3	NA	TGTGCCAGCAGCCAATCCCGCTCTGGAAACACCATATATTTT	CASSQSRSGNTIYF
TRBV10-3	few	TRBJ1-5	NA	TGTGCCATCAGTGAGTCGCGGCAGGGCCAGCCCCAGCATTTT	CAISESRQGQPQHF
TRBV7-9	many	TRBJ1-3	TRBD1	TGTGCCAGCAGCCTGACAGGGGGCACTGGAAACACCATATATTTT	CASSLTGGTGNTIYF
TRBV7-3	few	TRBJ1-2	TRBD1	TGTGCCAGCAGCGCTCAAGGACAGGGAGGCTACACCTTC	CASSAQGQGGYTF
TRBV20-1	few	TRBJ1-2	TRBD1	TGCAGTGCCTTACTGGGACAGGGGAGTGACGGCTACACCTTC	CSALLGQGSDGYTF
TRBV7-2	few	TRBJ2-5	TRBD2	TGTGCCAGCAGCGCCTACCTAGCGGGAGAGACCCAGTACTTC	CASSAYLAGETQYF
TRBV7-2	NA	TRBJ2-5	TRBD2	TGTGCCAGCAGCCTTCAGCGGGGGGGTGGAGAGACCCAGTACTTC	CASSLQRGGGETQYF
TRBV4-1	NA	TRBJ2-2	NA	TGCGCCAGCAGCCGGACAGTTTCCACCGGGGAGCTGTTTTTT	CASSRTVSTGELFF
TRBV12-3/TRBV12-4	NA	TRBJ1-5	TRBD1	TGTGCCAGCAGCACAACAGGGGTGAGCAATCAGCCCCAGCATTTT	CASSTTGVSNQPQHF
TRBV20-1	few	TRBJ2-3	NA	TGCAGTGCTAGGTGGGAGGCAGATACGCAGTATTTT	CSARWEADTQYF
TRBV5-1	few	TRBJ2-5	NA	TGCGCCAGCAATACCGACAGCCAAGAGACCCAGTACTTC	CASNTDSQETQYF
TRBV20-1	many	TRBJ2-3	NA	TGCAGTGCTAGAGATCTTGGGGGCACAGATACGCAGTATTTT	CSARDLGGTDTQYF
TRBV5-1	many	TRBJ1-5	NA	TGCGCCAGCAGCTTGGGGACAGGCAATCAGCCCCAGCATTTT	CASSLGTGNQPQHF
TRBV18	NA	TRBJ2-6	NA	TGTGCCAGCTCACCACCGGGGGCCCCTGGGGCCAACGTCCTGACTTTC	CASSPPGAPGANVLTF
TRBV29-1	few	TRBJ1-1	NA	TGCAGCGTCAGACAGGACGGGAACACTGAAGCTTTCTTT	CSVRQDGNTEAFF
TRBV4-1	NA	TRBJ1-2	NA	TGCGCCAGCAGCCAAGATCGGGGGCCTTATGGCTACACCTTC	CASSQDRGPYGYTF
TRBV4-2	many	TRBJ2-3	NA	TGTGCCAGCAGCCAAGATACCGGAACAGATACGCAGTATTTT	CASSQDTGTDTQYF
TRBV3-1	few	TRBJ2-1	TRBD1	TGTGCCAGCAGCCATGGGACAGGGTTGGGTGAGCAGTTCTTC	CASSHGTGLGEQFF
TRBV14	NA	TRBJ2-7	NA	TGTGCCAGCAGCCAAGAATGGGGCCAGGGAAGTCGTACGTCAGACGAGCAGTACTTC	CASSQEWGQGSRTSDEQYF
TRBV20-1	NA	TRBJ2-3	NA	TGCAGTTCAAGGGACATTTCTAGCACAGATACGCAGTATTTT	CSSRDISSTDTQYF
TRBV9	many	TRBJ2-1	TRBD2	TGTGCCAGCAGCGTAGACCCTAGCGGGGGAGCGAATGAGCAGTTCTTC	CASSVDPSGGANEQFF
TRBV4-2	many	TRBJ2-5	TRBD2	TGTGCCAGCAGCCCCCTAGCGGGGGGGCCGGAGACCCAGTACTTC	CASSPLAGGPETQYF